This entry is about one T cell receptor (beta chain). This sample was included in a study of sequential checkpoint blockade in melanoma. Per the germline V gene, CDR1 is SEHNR and CDR2 is FQNEAQ (reference sequence). Trimming stripped 1 base from V and 0 bases from J, with 9 bases between. There are 15 residues in the CDR3. The treatment denotes: randomized to nivolumab then ipilimumab (arm A) or the reverse (arm B). Clones were read by immunoSEQ multiplex PCR, and TCRdb kept only the in-frame ones, dropping some. This sample has about 25,000 clones, with roughly 81% found just once. This TCR came from a human donor with melanoma. Sequencing used CD8+ T cells sorted from blood (inferred from file names), obtained from a patient given nivolumab and ipilimumab in sequence. This chain connects TRBV7-9 to TRBJ1-2; D perhaps matches TRBD1 (6 bases). DNA for the CDR3: TGTGCCAGCAGCTTAGGGACAGTCGCTAACTATGGCTACACCTTC. Protein sequence: CASSLGTVANYGYTF.